A single sample gave rise to the 14 T cell receptor beta chains below, sequenced in a study of blood T cell repertoires in COVID-19. The repertoire was sequenced with immunoSEQ multiplex PCR; TCRdb's copy has only in-frame clones and lacks some. The sample has about 210,000 clones, around 84% seen once. The sequenced material came from peripheral blood. These receptor sequences come from a man aged 55 to 70 with acute or convalescent COVID-19.

Here the CDR3 DNA reads TGTGCCAGCAGCTTAATGGACAGACCTCTCTACGAGCAGTACTTC. Its translation: CASSLMDRPLYEQYF. This chain links TRBV7-9 with TRBJ2-7, with D tentatively TRBD1 (6 bases). Germline CDR1 SEHNR, CDR2 FQNEAQ (reference sequence). V lost 2 bases, J lost 3 bases, and 14 bases lay in between. The CDR3 is made up of 15 amino acids.

The chain joins TRBV7-9 to TRBJ2-1; 8 bases line up with TRBD2. The germline gives CDR1 SEHNR, CDR2 FQNEAQ (reference sequence). V trimming: 4 bases; J trimming: 5 bases; junction bases outside the gene matches: 4. The CDR3 spans 14 residues. The CDR3 reads CASSSGGNHNEQFF. The CDR3 bases are TGTGCCAGCAGCTCGGGAGGGAACCACAATGAGCAGTTCTTC.

The rearrangement links TRBV30 to TRBJ1-2; D gene unclear. Germline lookup yields CDR1 GTSNPN and CDR2 SVGIG (reference sequence). The V end lost 7 bases, the J end lost 4 bases, and 19 bases lay between the germline ends. The CDR3 is 14 amino acids. The CDR3, as DNA: TGTGCCTCCCATGGCCCAGTCGCTTCCTATGGCTACACCTTC. Protein product: CASHGPVASYGYTF.

The chain combines TRBV7-2 with TRBJ2-5; D might be TRBD2 (5 bases). Deletions cut 5 bases from V and 1 base from J, with 11 bases between. Germline assignment: CDR1 SGHTA and CDR2 FQGNSA. There are 14 residues in the CDR3. Here the CDR3 reads CASSRGLRQETQYF. The CDR3 DNA reads TGTGCCAGCAGCCGTGGACTCCGCCAAGAGACCCAGTACTTC.

J is TRBJ2-5 and V is TRBV4-3, with 8 bases lining up with TRBD2. Germline V gene lookup returns CDR1 LGHNA and CDR2 YSLEER. The CDR3 contains 16 residues. V was clipped by 4 bases and J by 1 base; unmatched bases: 8. The CDR3 is CASSRRGAGAQETQYF. For the CDR3, the DNA is TGCGCCAGCAGCCGTAGAGGAGCGGGGGCCCAAGAGACCCAGTACTTC.

The gene calls are TRBV11-2 and TRBJ2-7, with 9 bases lining up with TRBD1. The CDR3 is 14 amino acids. Trimming took 5 bases from V and 2 from J; bases not matched to a gene: 4. The germline V gene has CDR1 SGHAT and CDR2 FQNNGV. Here the CDR3 reads CASSQRQGAYEQYF. CDR3 sequence (DNA): TGTGCCAGCAGCCAACGACAGGGGGCCTACGAGCAGTACTTC.

This clone was observed a few times. This rearrangement joins TRBV5-1 to TRBJ2-7; tentative D call: TRBD2 (5 bases). The CDR3 length is 13 residues. The V gene lost 2 bases and the J gene lost 6 bases, with 12 bases spanning the gap. Per germline, CDR1 SGHRS and CDR2 YFSETQ. Here the CDR3 DNA reads TGCGCCAGCAGCTTCCTTTCCGAGGGCGAGCAGTACTTC. Translated: CASSFLSEGEQYF.

The chain has TRBV10-3 and TRBJ2-3; the match to TRBD2 covers 7 bases. The CDR3 has 14 amino acids. Germline assignment: CDR1 ENHRY and CDR2 SYGVKD. With V trimmed by 2 bases and J by 6 bases, 5 bases remained unmatched. The CDR3 DNA reads TGTGCCATCAGTGAGGGCCGGGGGGTCGATACGCAGTATTTT. Protein sequence: CAISEGRGVDTQYF.

The rearrangement joins TRBV10-1 to TRBJ2-3, with 14 bases matching TRBD2. The CDR3 consists of 20 residues. Trimming removed 5 bases from V and 1 base from J; junction bases left unmatched: 14. In germline, CDR1 is WNHNN, CDR2 SYGVQD (reference sequence). The CDR3 reads CASSTQTSGGARQGTDTQYF. The CDR3, as DNA: TGCGCCAGCAGTACACAGACTAGCGGGGGGGCCAGGCAGGGCACAGATACGCAGTATTTT.

CDR3 residues: CASSWGQGADTQYF. DNA for the CDR3: TGTGCCAGCAGCTGGGGACAGGGGGCGGATACGCAGTATTTT. This rearrangement joins TRBV5-8 to TRBJ2-3, with 12 nucleotides matching TRBD1. Germline trimming cut 3 bases from V and 6 bases from J; bases unmatched to any gene: 2. The CDR3 has 14 amino acids. Germline V lookup: CDR1 SGHTS, CDR2 YDEGEE. The variable domain in full, completed from reference TRBV5-8 and TRBJ2-3, reads EAGVTQSPTHLIKTRGQQATLRCSPISGHTSVYWYQQALGLGLQFLLWYDEGEERNRGNFPPRFSGRQFPNYSSELNVNALELEDSALYLCASSWGQGADTQYFGPGTRLTVL.

The chain is built from TRBV5-1 and TRBJ1-1; a weak D match, TRBD1 (6 bases). Germline V gene lookup returns CDR1 SGHRS and CDR2 YFSETQ. The CDR3 runs 12 residues. The V and J ends lost 3 bases and 9 bases respectively, with 12 bases between them. CDR3 sequence (DNA): TGCGCCAGCAGCTCGGACAGAGACAAAGCTTTCTTT. It codes for CASSSDRDKAFF.

The V and J genes are TRBV5-1 and TRBJ2-1; 7 positions agree with TRBD2. Germline V lookup: CDR1 SGHRS, CDR2 YFSETQ. The CDR3 spans 13 residues. After removal of 5 bases from V and 5 bases from J, the junction contained 4 bases not matched to a gene. In DNA form, the CDR3 reads TGCGCCAGCAGGGCTAGCGGTAACAATGAGCAGTTCTTC. Amino acid sequence: CASRASGNNEQFF.

The chain employs TRBV6-2 or TRBV6-3 and TRBJ1-4; D perhaps matches TRBD1 (5 bases). The V end was cut by 0 bases, the J end by 5 bases, with 10 bases between. CDR3 length: 15 residues. The germline V gene encodes CDR1 MNHEY and CDR2 SVGEGT. The CDR3 DNA reads as TGTGCCAGCAGTTACTCCCGGACAAGAAATGAAAAACTGTTTTTT. Amino acids: CASSYSRTRNEKLFF.

The chain combines TRBV18 with TRBJ1-4; D is perhaps TRBD1 (6 bases). Germline CDR1 is KGHSH and CDR2 is LQKENI. The CDR3 consists of 13 residues. Trimming stripped 6 bases from V and 5 bases from J, with 10 bases between. The CDR3 DNA reads TGTGCCAGCTCCCGGGACACGAATGAAAAACTGTTTTTT. Amino acids: CASSRDTNEKLFF.